Each of the 20 T cell receptor beta chains below was sequenced from the same sample in a study of OX40 agonist ivuxolimab in advanced cancers. Some clones are missing from TCRdb's copy, which holds only in-frame ones; the method was immunoSEQ multiplex PCR. The sample yields 100,000 or so clones, around 85% seen once. This specimen was CD4+ or CD8+ T cells sorted from blood, taken in a trial of the OX40 agonist ivuxolimab. All receptors come from an adult with an advanced solid tumor such as melanoma, head and neck, liver or kidney cancer.

The J gene is TRBJ1-5, the V gene TRBV7-8; D is unresolved. Trimming pared 3 bases from V and 3 bases from J, leaving 9 bases between. The CDR3 is made up of 14 amino acids. The V gene's germline CDR1 is SGHVS and CDR2 FQNEAQ. The CDR3 sequence is CASSFGVYNQPQHF. The DNA for the CDR3 is TGTGCCAGCAGCTTTGGGGTTTACAATCAGCCCCAGCATTTT. Supplemented by reference TRBV7-8 and TRBJ1-5, the full variable domain reads GAGVSQSPRYKVAKRGQDVALRCDPISGHVSLFWYQQALGQGPEFLTYFQNEAQLDKSGLPSDRFFAERPEGSVSTLKIQRTQQEDSAVYLCASSFGVYNQPQHFGDGTRLSIL.

The CDR3 sequence is CASSIRLAGQETQYF. CDR3 nucleotides: TGCGCCAGCAGCATCAGACTAGCGGGGCAAGAGACCCAGTACTTC. The chain recombines TRBV5-1 with TRBJ2-5; 11 nucleotides agree with TRBD2. CDR1 is SGHRS and CDR2 is YFSETQ in the germline V gene. Germline trimming cut 4 bases from V and 2 bases from J; bases unmatched to any gene: 4. This CDR3 has 15 amino acids.

The genes are TRBV6-1 and TRBJ2-7; possible D gene TRBD2, 7 bases. CDR3 length: 17 amino acids. Germline V gene data show CDR1 as MNHNS and CDR2 as SASEGT. V was cut by 4 bases and J by 2 bases, with 21 bases left in between. The CDR3 nucleotides are TGTGCCAGCAGTGCCTTAAGGGGGGGGGTCAAGACCTACGAGCAGTACTTC. Amino acid sequence: CASSALRGGVKTYEQYF.

The chain recombines TRBV7-2 with TRBJ2-1; TRBD1 matches 7 bases. Germline V gene lookup returns CDR1 SGHTA and CDR2 FQGNSA. The ends lost 8 bases at V and 7 bases at J; junction bases unmatched: 8. The CDR3 loop spans 13 amino acids. This CDR3 is CASARDRVNEQFF. The CDR3 region has the DNA TGTGCCAGCGCTAGAGACAGGGTTAATGAGCAGTTCTTC.

CDR3 DNA: TGTGCCAGCAGCTCATTTGGGCCGAATCCTTTCAATGAGCAGTTCTTC. Encoded protein: CASSSFGPNPFNEQFF. This chain connects TRBV11-2 to TRBJ2-1, with D hard to call. V lost 4 bases to trimming and J lost 6 bases, with 19 bases between them. Germline CDR1 and CDR2: SGHAT and FQNNGV. The CDR3 spans 16 residues.

V and J are TRBV19 and TRBJ2-5, with D possibly matching TRBD2 (5 bases). The germline CDR1 and CDR2 sequences are LNHDA and SQIVND (reference sequence). The V end was cut by 11 bases, the J end by 1 base, with 11 bases between. The CDR3 loop spans 12 amino acids. DNA of the CDR3: TGTGCCGGGAGACTGACCCAAGAGACCCAGTACTTC. It codes for CAGRLTQETQYF.

V usage is TRBV9 and J usage is TRBJ1-6; D is unresolved. Germline V gives CDR1 SGDLS, CDR2 YYNGEE. Trimming left V 0 bases short and J 4 bases short, with 14 bases between. The CDR3 consists of 17 residues. DNA of the CDR3: TGTGCCAGCAGCGTAGGCGGAGGTTCGGGTTATAATTCACCCCTCCACTTT. It yields the protein CASSVGGGSGYNSPLHF.

J is TRBJ1-6 and V is TRBV6-5, with a possible D match to TRBD1 (5 bases). The CDR3 spans 14 residues. CDR1 is MNHEY, CDR2 SVGAGI, per germline. Trimming removed 8 bases from V and 3 bases from J, with 11 bases in between. The DNA of the CDR3 is TGTGCCAGCGGGCTGACAGACTATAATTCACCCCTCCACTTT. This gives the protein CASGLTDYNSPLHF.

V is TRBV10-3 and J is TRBJ1-3; D remains unclear. Per germline, CDR1 ENHRY and CDR2 SYGVKD. The V end lost 11 bases, the J end lost 0 bases, and 8 bases lay between the germline ends. This CDR3 has 12 residues. The CDR3 here is CALSTSGNTIYF. As DNA, the CDR3 is TGTGCCCTTTCAACCTCTGGAAACACCATATATTTT.

The genes are TRBV11-2 and TRBJ2-1; D tentatively reads TRBD1 or TRBD2 (5 bases each). Between the trimmed V and J ends, which lost 5 bases and 0 bases, there was a span of 11 bases. Germline V CDR1 and CDR2: SGHAT, FQNNGV. The length of the CDR3 is 15 residues. CDR3 protein: CASSAGTSSYNEQFF. In DNA form, the CDR3 reads TGTGCCAGCAGCGCCGGGACCAGCTCCTACAATGAGCAGTTCTTC.

The chain links TRBV6-1 to TRBJ2-7; 7 nucleotides line up with TRBD2. The CDR3 has 15 amino acids. From germline, CDR1 is MNHNS and CDR2 SASEGT. The V gene end was trimmed by 6 bases and the J gene end by 4 bases; junction bases not matched to a gene: 12. The CDR3 bases are TGTGCCAGCAGCGTTGGAGGCGGGAGTTCGTACGAGCAGTACTTC. Amino acid sequence: CASSVGGGSSYEQYF.

The chain combines TRBV11-2 with TRBJ2-3; 7 bases agree with TRBD1. With V trimmed by 0 bases and J by 1 base, 13 bases remained unmatched. Per germline, CDR1 SGHAT and CDR2 FQNNGV. The CDR3 is 19 residues long. The CDR3 is CASSLDRQGMRTRTDTQYF. As DNA, the CDR3 is TGTGCCAGCAGCTTAGATAGACAGGGAATGAGAACCCGCACAGATACGCAGTATTTT. Full variable domain (remainder filled in from reference TRBV11-2 and TRBJ2-3): EAGVAQSPRYKIIEKRQSVAFWCNPISGHATLYWYQQILGQGPKLLIQFQNNGVVDDSQLPKDRFSAERLKGVDSTLKIQPAKLEDSAVYLCASSLDRQGMRTRTDTQYFGPGTRLTVL.

The chain is built from TRBV10-3 and TRBJ2-7; D not resolved. The CDR3 has 13 residues. Per germline, CDR1 ENHRY and CDR2 SYGVKD. V was cut by 8 bases and J by 0 bases, with 11 bases left in between. The CDR3 spells CAIASGNSYEQYF. CDR3 DNA: TGTGCCATCGCGAGTGGGAACTCCTACGAGCAGTACTTC.

The V gene is TRBV30, the J gene TRBJ2-7; no clear D gene. CDR1 is GTSNPN, CDR2 SVGIG, per germline (reference sequence). V was cut by 4 bases and J by 3 bases, with 10 bases left in between. The CDR3 spans 12 residues. The CDR3 is CAWTSGDYEQYF. CDR3 bases: TGTGCCTGGACAAGTGGGGACTACGAGCAGTACTTC.

The chain employs TRBV4-1 and TRBJ1-3; D is undetermined. Germline V gene lookup returns CDR1 MGHRA and CDR2 YSYEKL. V was trimmed by 3 bases and J by 2 bases, leaving 8 bases between them. The CDR3 contains 14 residues. CDR3 sequence reads: CASSHPSTGNTIYF. CDR3 coding DNA: TGCGCCAGCAGCCATCCTAGTACTGGAAACACCATATATTTT.

The chain links TRBV11-1 to TRBJ2-5; weak D call: TRBD1 (5 bases). The CDR3 covers 14 residues. The V and J ends lost 1 base and 3 bases respectively, with 9 bases between them. The germline CDR1 and CDR2 sequences are SGHAT and FQDESV (reference sequence). The CDR3 is CASSLGSGKETQYF. The CDR3 coding sequence is TGTGCCAGCAGCTTAGGGTCAGGGAAAGAGACCCAGTACTTC.

CDR3 in amino acids: CASSSMLTSGGSDTQYF. CDR3 nucleotides: TGTGCCAGCAGCTCGATGTTGACTAGCGGGGGATCAGATACGCAGTATTTT. The V gene is TRBV5-4, the J gene TRBJ2-3, with TRBD2 matching over 12 bases. Germline lookup yields CDR1 SGHNT and CDR2 YYREEE (reference sequence). This CDR3 is built from 17 residues. Losses at the gene ends were 3 bases for V and 4 bases for J; bases not matched to a gene: 9.

The genes are TRBV9 and TRBJ2-3; 8 bases align to TRBD2. The CDR3 totals 15 residues. Germline V gene lookup returns CDR1 SGDLS and CDR2 YYNGEE. V was pared by 2 bases and J by 0 bases, with 2 bases of the junction left unmatched. CDR3 nucleotide sequence: TGTGCCAGCAGCGTGACGGGGGGGAGCACAGATACGCAGTATTTT. Amino acids: CASSVTGGSTDTQYF.

The J gene is TRBJ1-1, the V gene TRBV14, with 7 bases fitting TRBD1. CDR1 SGHDN and CDR2 FVKESK come from the germline V gene. With V trimmed by 4 bases and J by 6 bases, 5 bases remained unmatched. The length of the CDR3 is 13 residues. The CDR3 sequence is CASSLNRGPEAFF. The CDR3 DNA follows: TGTGCCAGCAGCCTGAACAGGGGTCCTGAAGCTTTCTTT.

The chain is built from TRBV30 and TRBJ1-1; unclear D gene. CDR1 and CDR2 (germline): GTSNPN, SVGIG (reference sequence). The V end lost 3 bases, the J end lost 4 bases, and 15 bases lay between the germline ends. This CDR3 is built from 14 residues. CDR3 nucleotides: TGTGCCTGGAGCGTGGGAAGTATGGGCACTGAAGCTTTCTTT. This translates into CAWSVGSMGTEAFF.